The 12 T cell receptor beta chains reported below all come from one sample, sequenced in a study of cytomegalovirus exposure and HLA in healthy donors. 13 Jbeta primers and 60 Vbeta primers were used for the PCR. Only in-frame clones appear in the TCRdb table, and some are missing; sequencing was by immunoSEQ multiplex PCR. This table holds about 200,000 clones, more than 75% found once. Sequencing used PBMCs. The receptors come from a woman in her thirties or forties in good health and CMV-seronegative.

The gene calls are TRBV5-6 and TRBJ2-3, with 8 bases fitting TRBD2. The CDR3 is made up of 15 amino acids. J was trimmed by 4 bases and V by 4 bases; bases with no gene match: 8. Germline values: CDR1 SGHDT, CDR2 YYEEEE. The CDR3 nucleotides are TGTGCCAGCAGCCGGGGGGGGAGGAGGGCAGATACGCAGTATTTT. As protein: CASSRGGRRADTQYF. Looking up the rest from reference TRBV5-6 and TRBJ2-3 gives the full variable domain: DAGVTQSPTHLIKTRGQQVTLRCSPKSGHDTVSWYQQALGQGPQFIFQYYEEEERQRGNFPDRFSGHQFPNYSSELNVNALLLGDSALYLCASSRGGRRADTQYFGPGTRLTVL.

The V gene is TRBV19, the J gene TRBJ2-1, with TRBD2 matching over 14 bases. The CDR3 runs to 18 residues. Germline V CDR1 and CDR2: LNHDA, SQIVND (reference sequence). The V segment lost 5 bases and the J segment 4 bases; nucleotides outside the gene matches: 10. DNA for the CDR3: TGTGCCAGTAGTCCAGGACTAGCGGGAGGAAAGGGGTACAATGAGCAGTTCTTC. It specifies CASSPGLAGGKGYNEQFF.

V usage is TRBV19 and J usage is TRBJ1-5; 8 bases align to TRBD1. The V gene's germline CDR1 is LNHDA and CDR2 SQIVND (reference sequence). The CDR3 is 15 amino acids. J was trimmed by 0 bases and V by 9 bases; bases with no gene match: 7. CDR3 nucleotides: TGTGCCAGCGTACAGGGGGGATATAGCAATCAGCCCCAGCATTTT. As protein: CASVQGGYSNQPQHF.

This clone has a handful of counts. The V gene is TRBV19, the J gene TRBJ1-2; D call uncertain. CDR3 length equals 15 residues. CDR1 is LNHDA and CDR2 is SQIVND in the germline V gene (reference sequence). V was pared by 0 bases and J by 8 bases, with 16 bases between. CDR3 sequence reads: CASSIEWTGRDGYTF. The CDR3 nucleotides read TGTGCCAGTAGTATAGAGTGGACGGGGAGAGACGGCTACACCTTC.

Only one count was recorded for this clone. CDR3 DNA: TGTGCCAGCAGCGTACTCGGATGGGGACTAGAGGTCATCAATGAGCAGTTCTTC. The encoded protein is CASSVLGWGLEVINEQFF. This chain uses TRBV9 with TRBJ2-1; 8 bases fit TRBD2. The CDR3 is 18 amino acids. In germline, CDR1 is SGDLS, CDR2 YYNGEE. Germline trimming cut 1 base from V and 6 bases from J; bases unmatched to any gene: 15.

The chain joins TRBV18 to TRBJ2-2; 11 bases map to TRBD2. Per the germline V gene, CDR1 is KGHSH and CDR2 is LQKENI. The CDR3 extends over 16 amino acids. Losses at the gene ends were 2 bases for V and 1 base for J; bases not matched to a gene: 0. CDR3 residues: CASSPTSGGNTGELFF. CDR3 DNA sequence: TGTGCCAGCTCACCAACTAGCGGGGGGAACACCGGGGAGCTGTTTTTT.

The chain joins TRBV14 to TRBJ2-1; TRBD1 aligns across 9 bases. Germline V gene lookup returns CDR1 SGHDN and CDR2 FVKESK. This CDR3 is built from 15 residues. The J segment lost 7 bases and the V segment lost 4 bases, leaving 8 bases of the junction unmatched. CDR3 nucleotide sequence: TGTGCCAGCAGCCTTACCGGGACAGGGTGGAATGAGCAGTTCTTC. Translation: CASSLTGTGWNEQFF. The whole variable domain, filled in from reference TRBV14 and TRBJ2-1, reads EAGVTQFPSHSVIEKGQTVTLRCDPISGHDNLYWYRRVMGKEIKFLLHFVKESKQDESGMPNNRFLAERTGGTYSTLKVQPAELEDSGVYFCASSLTGTGWNEQFFGPGTRLTVL.

V usage is TRBV21-1 and J usage is TRBJ2-2; the table's TRBD1 call for D was not verified on the DNA. TRBV21-1 counts as a pseudogene. The CDR3 consists of 19 residues. The CDR3: CASSKGRDRGARGTGELFF. In DNA, the CDR3 is TGTGCCAGCAGCAAAGGGAGGGACAGGGGGGCGCGAGGCACCGGGGAGCTGTTTTTT.

This chain connects TRBV2 to TRBJ2-3, with D possibly being TRBD2 (6 bases). Germline CDR1 is SNHLY and CDR2 is FYNNEI. V dropped 6 bases and J dropped 6 bases, with 19 bases sitting between them. The CDR3 runs 15 residues. The CDR3 DNA reads TGTGCCAGCAGGCCCGCGGGACTTCGGCAGGATACGCAGTATTTT. It encodes CASRPAGLRQDTQYF.

V gene TRBV4-1 combines with J gene TRBJ2-5; 11 bases line up with TRBD1. The length of the CDR3 is 14 residues. In germline, CDR1 is MGHRA, CDR2 YSYEKL. V gave up 5 bases and J gave up 11 bases; unmatched junction bases: 10. This CDR3 is CASSSGTGGLVQYF. CDR3 DNA: TGCGCCAGCAGCTCCGGGACAGGGGGATTGGTGCAGTACTTC.

V gene TRBV2 combines with J gene TRBJ2-4; TRBD2 aligns across 13 bases. Trimming removed 3 bases from V and 0 bases from J; junction bases left unmatched: 8. Germline CDR1 SNHLY, CDR2 FYNNEI. The CDR3 contains 19 residues. The CDR3, as DNA: TGTGCCAGCAGTGACTATCGACTAGCGGGAGGATTAGCCAAAAACATTCAGTACTTC. Protein sequence: CASSDYRLAGGLAKNIQYF. The variable domain in full, completed from reference TRBV2 and TRBJ2-4, reads EPEVTQTPSHQVTQMGQEVILRCVPISNHLYFYWYRQILGQKVEFLVSFYNNEISEKSEIFDDQFSVERPDGSNFTLKIRSTKLEDSAMYFCASSDYRLAGGLAKNIQYFGAGTRLSVL.

V gene TRBV6-5 combines with J gene TRBJ1-5, with 10 bases aligning to TRBD1. The ends lost 5 bases at V and 7 bases at J; junction bases unmatched: 5. This CDR3 comprises 14 residues. Germline-derived CDR1 and CDR2 are MNHEY and SVGAGI. This chain's CDR3 is CASSRQGARQPQHF. Here the CDR3 DNA reads TGTGCCAGCAGTAGACAGGGGGCCCGGCAGCCCCAGCATTTT.